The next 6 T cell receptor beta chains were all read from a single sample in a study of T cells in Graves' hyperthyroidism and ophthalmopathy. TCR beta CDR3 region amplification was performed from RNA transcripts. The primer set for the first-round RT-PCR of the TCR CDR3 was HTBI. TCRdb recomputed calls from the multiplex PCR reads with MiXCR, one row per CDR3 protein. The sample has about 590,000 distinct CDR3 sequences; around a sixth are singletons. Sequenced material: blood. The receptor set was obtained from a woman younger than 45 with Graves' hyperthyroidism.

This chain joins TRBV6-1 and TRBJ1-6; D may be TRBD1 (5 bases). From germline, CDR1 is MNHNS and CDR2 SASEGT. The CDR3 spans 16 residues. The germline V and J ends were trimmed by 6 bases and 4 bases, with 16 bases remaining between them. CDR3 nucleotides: TGTGCCAGCAGCGAACAGGAGACCTCTTATAATTCACCCCTCCACTTT. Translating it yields CASSEQETSYNSPLHF.

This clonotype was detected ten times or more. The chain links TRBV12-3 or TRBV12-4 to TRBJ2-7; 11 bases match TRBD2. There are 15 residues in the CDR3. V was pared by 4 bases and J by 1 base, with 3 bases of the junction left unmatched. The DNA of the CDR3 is TGTGCCAGCAGTTCCGCTAGCGGGAGGTCCTACGAGCAGTACTTC. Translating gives CASSSASGRSYEQYF.

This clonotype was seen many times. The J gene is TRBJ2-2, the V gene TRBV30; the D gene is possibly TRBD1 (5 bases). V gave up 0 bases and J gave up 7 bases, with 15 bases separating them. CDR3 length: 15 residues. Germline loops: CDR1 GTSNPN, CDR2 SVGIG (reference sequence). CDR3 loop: CAWSVVGREGGELFF. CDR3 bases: TGTGCCTGGAGTGTAGTAGGCAGGGAAGGCGGGGAGCTGTTTTTT.

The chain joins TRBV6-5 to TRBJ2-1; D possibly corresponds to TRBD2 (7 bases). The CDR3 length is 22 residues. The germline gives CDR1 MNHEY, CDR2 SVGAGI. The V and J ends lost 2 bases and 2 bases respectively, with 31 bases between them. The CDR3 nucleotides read TGTGCCAGCAGTTACACAGATCAGGTACCCACTTACTCGGGGGGCGCCTACAATGAGCAGTTCTTC. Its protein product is CASSYTDQVPTYSGGAYNEQFF.

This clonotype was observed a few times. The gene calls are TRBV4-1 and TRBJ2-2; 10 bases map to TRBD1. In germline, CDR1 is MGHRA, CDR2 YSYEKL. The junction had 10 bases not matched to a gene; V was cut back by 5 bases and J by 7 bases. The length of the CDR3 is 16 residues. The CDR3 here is CASSNRDRGGVGELFF. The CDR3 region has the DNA TGCGCCAGCAGCAACCGGGACAGGGGTGGGGTCGGGGAGCTGTTTTTT.

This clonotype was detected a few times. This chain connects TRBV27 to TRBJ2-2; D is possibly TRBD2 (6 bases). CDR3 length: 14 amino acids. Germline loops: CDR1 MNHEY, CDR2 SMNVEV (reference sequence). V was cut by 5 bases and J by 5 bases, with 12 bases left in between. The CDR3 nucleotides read TGTGCCAGCAGTCTCCGGGAGAGTACCGGGGAGCTGTTTTTT. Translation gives CASSLRESTGELFF.